These T cell receptor beta chains were read from a single sample in a study of CD8 T cells in ankylosing spondylitis. Using its own MiXCR run on the 5' RACE reads, TCRdb lists one record per CDR3 protein. The sample holds around 330,000 distinct CDR3 sequences, 9.5% to 13% seen once. The sample consisted of blood, either unsorted or a sorted T cell fraction (not recorded which). These receptors originate from a female donor with ankylosing spondylitis or in good health (not recorded which). Each CDR3 is given with its conserved first and last residue. Each record gives: J gene, V gene, D gene, clone size, CDR3 DNA, CDR3 protein. The D gene is left open where the match is weak. Size is stated for part of the rows, as once, few or many counts, or as a class when the clone is expanded.

TRBJ2-7	TRBV13	-	many	TGTGCCAGCAGCTCCCGACTAGTCTCCTACGAGCAGTACTTC	CASSSRLVSYEQYF
TRBJ2-1	TRBV12-3/TRBV12-4	-	-	TGTGCCAGCACAACAACAGGGTCTCGTGAGCAGTTCTTC	CASTTTGSREQFF
TRBJ2-1	TRBV5-1	-	many	TGCGCCAGCAGCCTGGCTCCCGGCTCCTACAATGAGCAGTTCTTC	CASSLAPGSYNEQFF
TRBJ2-7	TRBV21-1	-	few	TGTGCCAGCAGCAAGAAGGGACAGGGGGCAAGAGGCTACGAGCAGTACTTC	CASSKKGQGARGYEQYF
TRBJ2-1	TRBV10-3	TRBD2	many	TGTGCCTCTCAAAATTTCGGAGGACTAGCGGGGGACAATGAGCAGTTCTTC	CASQNFGGLAGDNEQFF
TRBJ1-4	TRBV20-1	TRBD1	many	TGCAGTGCTAGAGACCAGACAGGGTATCGGGAAAAACTGTTTTTT	CSARDQTGYREKLFF
TRBJ2-3	TRBV3-1	TRBD2	many	TGTGCCAGCAGCCAAGATCCCAGGACTAGTCAGTATTTT	CASSQDPRTSQYF
TRBJ2-5	TRBV20-1	-	many	TGCAGTGCTTTAGACGATCCCCACCAAGAGACCCAGTACTTC	CSALDDPHQETQYF
TRBJ1-2	TRBV5-5	-	-	TGTGCCAGCAGCTCGGCCCCGTACTCGGGCTATGGCTACACCTTC	CASSSAPYSGYGYTF
TRBJ2-3	TRBV15	TRBD2	-	TGTGCCACCAGCAGAGATTTCCTCGGGAGGGCAGGACACACAGATACGCAGTATTTT	CATSRDFLGRAGHTDTQYF
TRBJ2-1	TRBV20-1	TRBD1	few	TGCAGTGCCACCGGACAGGGGCCTGAGCAGTTCTTC	CSATGQGPEQFF
TRBJ1-6	TRBV4-1	-	few	TGCGCCAGCAGCTCCGGGGTCTCCTATAATTCACCCCTCCACTTT	CASSSGVSYNSPLHF
TRBJ1-1	TRBV29-1	-	many	TGCAGCGTTTATCTGGTGGCAGGGAACACTGAAGCTTTCTTT	CSVYLVAGNTEAFF
TRBJ2-1	TRBV3-1	-	-	TGTGCCAGCACCCCACGAGTTCCCGGACAGAAATTTAAGTTCTTC	CASTPRVPGQKFKFF
TRBJ1-1	TRBV5-1	-	many	TGCGCCAGCAGCATTGGGTGGGGAAACACTGAAGCTTTCTTT	CASSIGWGNTEAFF
TRBJ1-2	TRBV7-2	-	-	TGTGCCAGCAGCTTGACAGGCTATGGCTACACCTTC	CASSLTGYGYTF
TRBJ1-1	TRBV29-1	-	many	TGCAGCGTTGTAGGGGGAGGGACTGAAGCTTTCTTT	CSVVGGGTEAFF
TRBJ2-5	TRBV20-1	-	many	TGCAGTGCTACCGGTGGATACCAAGAGACCCAGTACTTC	CSATGGYQETQYF
TRBJ2-5	TRBV14	-	many	TGTGCCAGCAGCCATCCCGTCGGAGAGGAGACCCAGTACTTC	CASSHPVGEETQYF
TRBJ2-5	TRBV7-8	TRBD1	-	TGTGCCAGCAGCCGTCCTGGGGGGACAGGCCAAGAGACCCAGTACTTC	CASSRPGGTGQETQYF
TRBJ2-3	TRBV15	-	many	TGTGCCACCAGCAGGGGAGCAGATACGCAGTATTTT	CATSRGADTQYF
TRBJ1-5	TRBV20-1	-	many	TGCAGTGCCACGGACGGTGGCAATCAGCCCCAGCATTTT	CSATDGGNQPQHF
TRBJ1-3	TRBV7-3	-	-	TGTGCCAGCAGCTCCTCCGGGACTTCCAACACCATATATTTT	CASSSSGTSNTIYF
TRBJ2-4	TRBV10-2	-	many	TGCGCCAGCAGTGAGTCGAACCAAAACATTCAGTACTTC	CASSESNQNIQYF
TRBJ2-7	TRBV15	-	many	TGTGCCACCAGCAGAGAGGGCGGGATCTACGAGCAGTACTTC	CATSREGGIYEQYF
TRBJ2-7	TRBV7-2	-	-	TGTGCCAGCAGCTTGCGGAGTATGGACGAGCAGTACTTC	CASSLRSMDEQYF
TRBJ2-7	TRBV6-1	-	-	TGTGCCAGCAGCCAGACTCTTGTCTACGAGCAGTACTTC	CASSQTLVYEQYF
TRBJ1-3	TRBV10-3	-	-	TGTGCCATCGAGGGAAGTGGAAACACCATATATTTT	CAIEGSGNTIYF
TRBJ2-5	TRBV20-1	TRBD2	-	TGCAGTGCTTCAGAGACTAGCGGGGCCTTGGAGACCCAGTACTTC	CSASETSGALETQYF
TRBJ1-1	TRBV12-3/TRBV12-4	-	-	TGTGCCAGCAGGGGGGCTCAGTCGAACACTGAAGCTTTCTTT	CASRGAQSNTEAFF
TRBJ2-4	TRBV18	-	-	TGTGCCAGCTCACCCTCAGGCGAGGATCTAGCCAAAAACATTCAGTACTTC	CASSPSGEDLAKNIQYF
TRBJ2-7	TRBV6-6	-	few	TGTGCCAGCAGTTCCCAGGATACCTACGAGCAGTACTTC	CASSSQDTYEQYF
TRBJ2-3	TRBV7-3	-	-	TGTGCCAGCAGCTTGGTCGGGTTCGGCACAGATACGCAGTATTTT	CASSLVGFGTDTQYF
TRBJ2-1	TRBV11-2	TRBD2	-	TGTGCCAGCAGCCGACGTAGGTCTAGCGGTTACAATGAGCAGTTCTTC	CASSRRRSSGYNEQFF
TRBJ2-1	TRBV20-1	-	many	TGCAGTGCTAACCCAGGAATCGATGAGCAGTTCTTC	CSANPGIDEQFF
TRBJ2-7	TRBV11-1	TRBD1	few	TGTGCCAGCGGAACAGGGGCAGTTTACGAGCAGTACTTC	CASGTGAVYEQYF
TRBJ2-5	TRBV20-1	-	many	TGCAGTGCTAGACTCAGCCAAGAGACCCAGTACTTC	CSARLSQETQYF
TRBJ2-3	TRBV20-1	-	-	TGCAGTGCCGCTCGAGGGGGGGCCCGGACAGATACGCAGTATTTT	CSAARGGARTDTQYF
TRBJ2-1	TRBV12-3/TRBV12-4	-	many	TGTGCCAGCAGTTTTGGCCTCAATGAGCAGTTCTTC	CASSFGLNEQFF
TRBJ2-1	TRBV4-1	-	many	TGCGCCAGCAGCTTAGATCCGCAAGGGGACAATGAGCAGTTCTTC	CASSLDPQGDNEQFF
TRBJ2-3	TRBV27	-	many	TGTGCCAGCAGTTTAATACCAGGGACTACGCAGTATTTT	CASSLIPGTTQYF
TRBJ1-5	TRBV15	-	many	TGTGCCACCAGCAAGACCCTCAATCAGCCCCAGCATTTT	CATSKTLNQPQHF
TRBJ1-5	TRBV4-2	-	-	TGTGCCAGCAGAAAAGGAGGGGATGGCAATCAGCCCCAGCATTTT	CASRKGGDGNQPQHF
TRBJ2-3	TRBV29-1	TRBD2	many	TGCAGCGTTGTTAGCGGGAGGGCCGAGAGCACAGATACGCAGTATTTT	CSVVSGRAESTDTQYF
TRBJ2-1	TRBV5-1	TRBD1	many	TGCGCCAGCAGGGGACAGGGAATTTACAATGAGCAGTTCTTC	CASRGQGIYNEQFF
TRBJ1-2	TRBV5-1	-	-	TGCGCCAGCAGCTTGGGACAGGCAGGGCCGGTGGGCTACCCCTTC	CASSLGQAGPVGYPF